These 19 T cell receptor beta chains were sequenced from one sample in a study of cytomegalovirus exposure and HLA in healthy donors. PCR employed 60 Vbeta and 13 Jbeta primers. Sequenced by immunoSEQ multiplex PCR; TCRdb stores in-frame clones only, minus some. The sample holds under 200,000 clones, roughly 80% seen once. The source material was PBMCs. These receptors all come from a man in his forties or fifties in good health and CMV-seronegative.

The chain uses TRBV11-2 and TRBJ1-3; 7 bases match TRBD1. V shed 5 bases, J shed 2 bases, and the junction held 6 bases outside the gene matches. Germline V gene lookup returns CDR1 SGHAT and CDR2 FQNNGV. The CDR3 runs to 15 residues. CDR3: CASSTDRVAGNTIYF. CDR3 nucleotides: TGTGCCAGCAGCACCGACAGGGTCGCTGGAAACACCATATATTTT.

The chain carries TRBV13 and TRBJ2-3; the D gene is possibly TRBD2 (6 bases). The CDR3 totals 16 residues. Trimming took off 3 bases at V and 2 bases at J, with 15 bases between the two ends. Per the germline V gene, CDR1 is PRHDT and CDR2 is FYEKMQ (reference sequence). This chain's CDR3 is CASSFNRDSFTDTQYF. DNA for the CDR3: TGTGCCAGCAGCTTTAATAGGGACTCATTCACAGATACGCAGTATTTT.

The CDR3 DNA reads TGTGCCTGGAGTGTACTTAGTTATGATACGCAGTATTTT. Amino acid sequence: CAWSVLSYDTQYF. The chain links TRBV30 to TRBJ2-3; no clear D. The germline V gene has CDR1 GTSNPN and CDR2 SVGIG (reference sequence). The V end lost 0 bases, the J end lost 6 bases, and 10 bases lay between the germline ends. The CDR3 loop spans 13 amino acids.

This clone was observed a single time. This chain connects TRBV4-3 to TRBJ1-1; 7 nucleotides match TRBD1. V shed 2 bases, J shed 6 bases, and the junction held 0 bases outside the gene matches. The CDR3 totals 12 residues. Germline CDR1 is LGHNA and CDR2 is YSLEER. CDR3 coding DNA: TGCGCCAGCAGCCAAACAGGGGCTGAAGCTTTCTTT. Translated: CASSQTGAEAFF.

The gene calls are TRBV18 and TRBJ1-2; 9 bases map to TRBD1. V dropped 5 bases and J dropped 6; count of bases not matched to a gene: 10. This CDR3 has 15 amino acids. CDR1 is KGHSH, CDR2 LQKENI, per germline. The CDR3 region is CASSSDRGSGNGYTF. DNA for the CDR3: TGTGCCAGCTCAAGCGACAGGGGGAGTGGGAATGGCTACACCTTC.

The chain employs TRBV29-1 and TRBJ1-1, with 9 bases fitting TRBD1. CDR1 and CDR2 (germline): SQVTM, ANQGSEA. V shed 3 bases, J shed 6 bases, and the junction held 8 bases outside the gene matches. This CDR3 has 14 residues. CDR3 residues: CSVDPGQGRAEAFF. CDR3 coding DNA: TGCAGCGTTGACCCGGGACAGGGAAGAGCTGAAGCTTTCTTT.

The V call is TRBV7-6, the J call TRBJ1-2; D gene ambiguous. V lost 5 bases to trimming and J lost 8 bases, with 12 bases between them. CDR1 SGHVS and CDR2 FNYEAQ come from the germline V gene. The CDR3 spans 12 residues. CDR3 bases: TGTGCCAGCAGCACCGGAGCGGTCGGCTACACCTTC. Amino acid sequence: CASSTGAVGYTF. Filled out from reference TRBV7-6 and TRBJ1-2, the complete variable domain reads GAGVSQSPRYKVTKRGQDVALRCDPISGHVSLYWYRQALGQGPEFLTYFNYEAQQDKSGLPNDRFSAERPEGSISTLTIQRTEQRDSAMYRCASSTGAVGYTFGSGTRLTVV.

The chain carries TRBV30 and TRBJ1-3; TRBD1 matches 7 bases. The CDR3 runs 13 residues. The germline V gene has CDR1 GTSNPN and CDR2 SVGIG (reference sequence). With 5 bases clipped from V and 4 bases from J, the junction kept 5 bases outside the gene matches. CDR3 nucleotide sequence: TGTGCCTGGGGACAGGTCCCCGGAAACACCATATATTTT. It specifies CAWGQVPGNTIYF.

The rearrangement uses TRBV9 and TRBJ2-1; 7 bases agree with TRBD1. The CDR3 runs to 15 residues. CDR1 and CDR2 from the germline V gene are SGDLS and YYNGEE. The trim removed 2 bases at V and 4 bases at J, leaving 6 bases unmatched. CDR3 sequence: CASSVYGQAYNEQFF. CDR3 DNA sequence: TGTGCCAGCAGCGTCTATGGACAGGCGTACAATGAGCAGTTCTTC.

The rearrangement uses TRBV5-1 and TRBJ2-7; TRBD2 agrees at 8 bases. The V and J ends lost 5 bases and 1 base, in that order; junction bases with no gene match: 11. Germline V gives CDR1 SGHRS, CDR2 YFSETQ. This CDR3 region has 16 residues. CDR3 coding DNA: TGCGCCAGCAGTAGTCCCGGGAGGGGGGATTCCTACGAGCAGTACTTC. As protein: CASSSPGRGDSYEQYF.

This chain's CDR3 is CSAPDRGAVYNEQFF. CDR3 coding DNA: TGCAGCGCCCCGGACAGGGGGGCCGTCTACAATGAGCAGTTCTTC. The chain couples TRBV29-1 to TRBJ2-1, with 10 bases that match TRBD1. Trimming at V came to 7 bases and at J to 3 bases, leaving 9 bases not matched to a gene. Looked up from germline, CDR1 is SQVTM and CDR2 is ANQGSEA. This CDR3 comprises 15 residues.

V and J are TRBV29-1 and TRBJ2-7; TRBD1 aligns across 10 bases. The CDR3 runs 14 residues. V lost 2 bases to trimming and J lost 6 bases; unmatched junction nucleotides: 7. Germline V lookup: CDR1 SQVTM, CDR2 ANQGSEA. CDR3 in amino acids: CSVELGTGVAEQYF. For the CDR3, the DNA is TGCAGCGTTGAACTGGGGACAGGGGTCGCCGAGCAGTACTTC.

The V gene is TRBV7-9, the J gene TRBJ2-1; D unclear. The CDR3 length is 13 residues. Germline V gives CDR1 SEHNR, CDR2 FQNEAQ (reference sequence). The germline V and J ends were trimmed by 0 bases and 15 bases, with 15 bases remaining between them. In nucleotides, the CDR3 is TGTGCCAGCAGCTTAGCTCCTAGACGACTTGGGTTCTTC. As protein: CASSLAPRRLGFF.

V is TRBV19 and J is TRBJ2-2; 10 positions match TRBD2. This CDR3 is 16 amino acids long. Trimming took 4 bases from V and 5 from J; bases not matched to a gene: 7. Germline CDR1 is LNHDA and CDR2 is SQIVND (reference sequence). CDR3 residues: CASSTTSGALTGELFF. CDR3 coding DNA: TGTGCCAGTAGTACTACTAGCGGGGCCCTAACCGGGGAGCTGTTTTTT.

The chain carries TRBV18 and TRBJ1-5; the match to TRBD1 covers 7 bases. The germline V gene encodes CDR1 KGHSH and CDR2 LQKENI. Trimming took 3 bases from V and 7 from J; bases not matched to a gene: 6. CDR3 size: 14 residues. CDR3 DNA: TGTGCCAGCTCACCGGCAGGGGGAGGCCAGCCCCAGCATTTT. Its protein is CASSPAGGGQPQHF.

The chain is built from TRBV5-4 and TRBJ1-1, with D unresolved. The CDR3 is 11 residues long. V lost 5 bases, J lost 5 bases, and 7 bases lay in between. CDR1 is SGHNT, CDR2 YYREEE, per germline (reference sequence). CDR3 DNA: TGTGCCAGCAGTTCACAAACTGAAGCTTTCTTT. Residues: CASSSQTEAFF.

This chain links TRBV9 with TRBJ2-3, with a possible D match to TRBD2 (7 bases). V was cut by 3 bases and J by 6 bases, with 23 bases left in between. The germline V gene has CDR1 SGDLS and CDR2 YYNGEE. This CDR3 is built from 17 residues. CDR3 loop: CASSAEPGGGAPDTQYF. CDR3 nucleotide sequence: TGTGCCAGCAGCGCCGAGCCGGGGGGCGGCGCCCCCGATACGCAGTATTTT.

Worth noting for this clone: Germline is not matched at one junction end, which may reflect a read error. The V gene is TRBV5-6, the J gene TRBJ1-1; TRBD1 matches at 9 bases. This CDR3 is 14 amino acids long. Germline assignment: CDR1 SGHDT and CDR2 YYEEEE. The CDR3 DNA is TGTGCCAGCACCTTGGGACAGGGCAGCGCTGAAGCTTTCTTT. Protein: CASTLGQGSAEAFF.

This rearrangement joins TRBV5-8 to TRBJ2-7; 7 nucleotides agree with TRBD2. Germline trimming cut 4 bases from V and 1 base from J; bases unmatched to any gene: 17. This CDR3 region has 18 residues. Germline CDR1 and CDR2: SGHTS and YDEGEE. The CDR3 bases are TGTGCCAGCAGCCGGAGATCCTCTGTAGCGGGCGGATCCTACGAGCAGTACTTC. Amino acid sequence: CASSRRSSVAGGSYEQYF.